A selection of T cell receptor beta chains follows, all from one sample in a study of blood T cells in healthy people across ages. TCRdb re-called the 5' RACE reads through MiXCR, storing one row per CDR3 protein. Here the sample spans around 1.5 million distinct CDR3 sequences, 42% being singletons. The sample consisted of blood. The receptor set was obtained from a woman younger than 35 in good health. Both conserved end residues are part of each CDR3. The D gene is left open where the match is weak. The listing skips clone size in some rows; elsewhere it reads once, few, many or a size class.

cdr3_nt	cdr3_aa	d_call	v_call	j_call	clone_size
TGTGCCAGCAACCAAGATGCCTGGGTATCCTACAATGAGCAGTTCTTC	CASNQDAWVSYNEQFF	.	TRBV4-2	TRBJ2-1	.
TGTGCCGGCGGGAGCGGCCACACAGATACGCAGTATTTT	CAGGSGHTDTQYF	TRBD2	TRBV11-2	TRBJ2-3	.
TGTGCCAGCAGCTTAGTCCCTACCGAGCAGTACTTC	CASSLVPTEQYF	.	TRBV11-2	TRBJ2-7	few
TGTGCCAGCAGCTTTTCTGCAGATGGCTACACCTTC	CASSFSADGYTF	.	TRBV7-2	TRBJ1-2	.
TGCAGTGCCCCCAGGGGACTAGCCAAAAACATTCAGTACTTC	CSAPRGLAKNIQYF	.	TRBV20-1	TRBJ2-4	.
TGTGCCAGCAGTCCTACAGGGGCAAAACTGTTTTTT	CASSPTGAKLFF	TRBD1	TRBV12-3/TRBV12-4	TRBJ1-4	.
TGTGCCAGTAGTATAATTGGCTACCAACTCTCTGGGGCCAACGTCCTGACTTTC	CASSIIGYQLSGANVLTF	.	TRBV19	TRBJ2-6	.
TGTGCCAGCAGTTACTCGAGCGGGGGAGGAGGGGAGCAGTTCTTC	CASSYSSGGGGEQFF	TRBD2	TRBV6-6	TRBJ2-1	.
TGCGCCAGCAGCCAAGGGGACAGGGTTCCGCCCCAGCATTTT	CASSQGDRVPPQHF	TRBD1	TRBV4-1	TRBJ1-5	few
TGCAGTGCTAGAGATCCAGCGGGGGATTCCTACGAGCAGTACTTC	CSARDPAGDSYEQYF	TRBD2	TRBV20-1	TRBJ2-7	.
TGTGCCAGCAGCGTAAGAGGGACAGTGAGAACTAATGAAAAACTGTTTTTT	CASSVRGTVRTNEKLFF	TRBD1	TRBV3-1	TRBJ1-4	.
TGTGCCAGCAGTCTCCGGCGGCCCAGCCCAGAGACCCAGTACTTC	CASSLRRPSPETQYF	.	TRBV7-2	TRBJ2-5	.
TGTGCCAGCAGTGGCTACAGGGGCACAGATACGCAGTATTTT	CASSGYRGTDTQYF	.	TRBV2	TRBJ2-3	.
TGCAGCGTTGAAGACGGGGCTCCGTACGAGCAGTACTTC	CSVEDGAPYEQYF	.	TRBV29-1	TRBJ2-7	few
TGTGCCAGCGTACAGGGGGCAGGGGAGCAGTACTTC	CASVQGAGEQYF	TRBD1	TRBV12-3/TRBV12-4	TRBJ2-7	.
TGTGCCAGCAGCTTGGGTGAGCTAGCGGGGGAGCCGCGCTCCTACAATGAGCAGTTCTTC	CASSLGELAGEPRSYNEQFF	TRBD2	TRBV5-4	TRBJ2-1	.
TGCAGTGCTAGAGATGGCCAGGGGTCCACTGAAGCTTTCTTT	CSARDGQGSTEAFF	.	TRBV20-1	TRBJ1-1	.
TGTGCCAGCAGTGTAGCAGGGTCCGAGCAGTACTTC	CASSVAGSEQYF	.	TRBV2	TRBJ2-7	.
TGTGCCAGCAGCCAAACTAGTTATGAGACCCAGTACTTC	CASSQTSYETQYF	.	TRBV3-1	TRBJ2-5	.
TGCGCCAGCAGTCTCGCGAGGGACGGGCGCTATGGCTACACCTTC	CASSLARDGRYGYTF	.	TRBV5-1	TRBJ1-2	.
TGTGCCAGCAGCGCCAAATTTACAGGGGGTAGATCACCCCTCCACTTT	CASSAKFTGGRSPLHF	TRBD1	TRBV9	TRBJ1-6	.
TGTGCCACCAGCACCCCGCCCGGACCTGAAGCTTTCTTT	CATSTPPGPEAFF	.	TRBV15	TRBJ1-1	.
TGTGCCATCAGCCCGGGGGGATCGTTGGGCTATGGCTACACCTTC	CAISPGGSLGYGYTF	.	TRBV10-3	TRBJ1-2	few
TGTGCCAGCTCCGTCGGAGGGAAGGATCAGCCCCAGCATTTT	CASSVGGKDQPQHF	.	TRBV18	TRBJ1-5	few
TGCGCCAGCAGGGCTCGTATGGACTCGCCTTATCTGGCCTTATACGAGCAGTACTTC	CASRARMDSPYLALYEQYF	.	TRBV4-1	TRBJ2-7	.
TGTGCCAGCTCACCACGGACGGGCAGGAGCTCCTACGAGCAGTACTTC	CASSPRTGRSSYEQYF	.	TRBV18	TRBJ2-7	.
TGTGCCACCGGCGGGGGGCTCGGTGAGCAGTTCTTC	CATGGGLGEQFF	TRBD2	TRBV9	TRBJ2-1	.
TGTGCCAGCAGCCCAAAGCTGGGCGACGAGCAGTACTTC	CASSPKLGDEQYF	.	TRBV11-2	TRBJ2-7	many
TGTGCCAGCAATTCGGAGCGGGAGGCCCCCTACGAGCAGTACTTC	CASNSEREAPYEQYF	TRBD2	TRBV6-1	TRBJ2-7	.
TGTGCCAGCAGACTAGAGGGTTTTAGCACAGATACGCAGTATTTT	CASRLEGFSTDTQYF	.	TRBV6-4	TRBJ2-3	.
TGTGCCAGCAGCGACCATAGGACAGGGTGGAATTCACCCCTCCACTTT	CASSDHRTGWNSPLHF	TRBD1	TRBV9	TRBJ1-6	once
TGTGCCAGCGCCAGACCCTGGCAAGAGACCCAGTACTTC	CASARPWQETQYF	.	TRBV6-2/TRBV6-3	TRBJ2-5	.
TGCGCCAGCAGCTCTACGACTAGCAAGGGGTCCGGGGAGCTGTTTTTT	CASSSTTSKGSGELFF	TRBD2	TRBV5-1	TRBJ2-2	.